Listed below are T cell receptor beta chains from one sample, sequenced in a study of identical twins. TCRdb passed the 5' RACE reads through MiXCR, listing each CDR3 protein once. The data contain about 920,000 distinct CDR3 sequences, 10% to 15% of them singletons. The same data also contributed to another study, on yellow fever vaccine responses in identical twins.

Sequencing was performed on PBMCs. These receptors all come from a woman under 30 in good health. Each CDR3 is given with its conserved first and last residue. D genes are given only for firm matches. For some rows the clone size is stated as once, few or many, or as a class when expanded; others skip it.

V	D	J	length	size	CDR3	DNA
TRBV10-3	TRBD2	TRBJ2-1	15	few	CAITRLAGGPDEQFF	TGTGCCATCACTCGACTAGCGGGGGGGCCCGATGAGCAGTTCTTC
TRBV18	TRBD2	TRBJ2-1	20	NA	CASSPNLLAGGIGSYNEQFF	TGTGCCAGCTCACCTAACCTACTAGCGGGGGGAATTGGCTCCTACAATGAGCAGTTCTTC
TRBV3-1	NA	TRBJ2-3	16	NA	CASSHQGGGKADTQYF	TGTGCCAGCAGCCACCAGGGGGGGGGAAAGGCAGATACGCAGTATTTT
TRBV2	NA	TRBJ1-5	13	NA	CASSEMGNQPQHF	TGTGCCAGCAGTGAAATGGGCAATCAGCCCCAGCATTTT
TRBV7-9	NA	TRBJ1-6	16	many	CASSRDRSSYNSPLHF	TGTGCCAGCAGCCGCGACAGGAGCTCCTATAATTCACCCCTCCACTTT
TRBV12-3/TRBV12-4	NA	TRBJ2-1	11	NA	CASSVSPEQFF	TGTGCCAGCAGTGTTTCTCCGGAGCAGTTCTTC
TRBV9	NA	TRBJ1-1	15	NA	CASGEPTLMNTEAFF	TGTGCCAGCGGTGAACCTACTTTAATGAACACTGAAGCTTTCTTT
TRBV4-1	NA	TRBJ1-4	17	NA	CASSLSPLIATNEKLFF	TGCGCCAGCAGCCTAAGCCCCTTGATTGCAACTAATGAAAAACTGTTTTTT
TRBV12-3/TRBV12-4	NA	TRBJ1-1	14	few	CASSTKTGNTEAFF	TGTGCCAGCAGTACTAAGACAGGAAACACTGAAGCTTTCTTT
TRBV20-1	TRBD1	TRBJ1-6	14	many	CSAQWGRGDSPLHF	TGCAGTGCTCAGTGGGGCAGGGGGGACTCACCCCTCCACTTT
TRBV12-3/TRBV12-4	NA	TRBJ1-6	17	many	CASSFTIRGSYNSPLHF	TGTGCCAGCAGTTTCACTATTCGGGGTTCCTATAATTCACCCCTCCACTTT
TRBV27	TRBD2	TRBJ2-7	17	few	CASSSGGTRLADYEQYF	TGTGCCAGCAGTTCAGGGGGAACAAGACTAGCGGACTACGAGCAGTACTTC
TRBV13	NA	TRBJ1-2	13	NA	CASSVGRRYGYTF	TGTGCCAGCAGCGTAGGACGGAGATATGGCTACACCTTC
TRBV2	TRBD2	TRBJ2-1	15	NA	CASSVGLAGGEEQFF	TGTGCCAGCAGTGTCGGACTAGCGGGAGGGGAAGAGCAGTTCTTC
TRBV20-1	TRBD2	TRBJ2-1	15	NA	CSALRLAGEPNEQFF	TGCAGTGCTCTGAGGCTAGCGGGGGAACCCAATGAGCAGTTCTTC
TRBV29-1	TRBD1	TRBJ2-5	14	NA	CSVEARQGQETQYF	TGCAGCGTTGAAGCCCGACAGGGCCAAGAGACCCAGTACTTC
TRBV12-3/TRBV12-4	TRBD1	TRBJ2-4	16	NA	CASSFGDRVNRDIQYF	TGTGCCAGCAGTTTTGGGGACAGGGTCAATAGGGACATTCAGTACTTC
TRBV12-3/TRBV12-4	TRBD1	TRBJ1-1	15	many	CASSITGQGGTEAFF	TGTGCCAGCAGTATTACGGGACAGGGAGGCACTGAAGCTTTCTTT
TRBV29-1	NA	TRBJ1-2	11	NA	CSVERSWGYTF	TGCAGCGTTGAAAGGTCGTGGGGCTACACCTTC
TRBV4-1	TRBD2	TRBJ2-1	16	NA	CASSQDKAGGYNEQFF	TGCGCCAGCAGCCAAGATAAGGCGGGAGGGTACAATGAGCAGTTCTTC
TRBV20-1	TRBD2	TRBJ2-1	16	few	CSARAPREGSYNEQFF	TGCAGTGCTAGGGCTCCTCGGGAGGGCTCCTACAATGAGCAGTTCTTC
TRBV12-3/TRBV12-4	TRBD1	TRBJ2-6	20	NA	CASSLGTGGTGWSGANVLTF	TGTGCCAGCAGTTTAGGTACCGGCGGGACAGGGTGGTCTGGGGCCAACGTCCTGACTTTC
TRBV12-3/TRBV12-4	TRBD2	TRBJ2-1	14	few	CASSLAGAKVEQFF	TGTGCCAGCAGTCTAGCGGGGGCTAAGGTTGAGCAGTTCTTC
TRBV28	NA	TRBJ2-3	14	few	CASLEVGQLTKQYF	TGTGCCAGCCTAGAAGTCGGTCAGCTTACTAAGCAGTATTTT
TRBV10-3	NA	TRBJ2-1	16	NA	CAIRTKGGTSYNEQFF	TGTGCCATCAGGACGAAGGGGGGGACCTCCTACAATGAGCAGTTCTTC
TRBV5-1	NA	TRBJ2-1	14	NA	CASSQQGRYNEQFF	TGCGCCAGCAGCCAACAAGGACGGTACAATGAGCAGTTCTTC
TRBV12-3/TRBV12-4	TRBD1	TRBJ1-1	17	few	CASSWILGTGNAVEAFF	TGTGCCAGCAGTTGGATCCTCGGGACAGGCAACGCCGTGGAAGCTTTCTTT
TRBV5-1	NA	TRBJ1-2	13	many	CASSAGQNYGYTF	TGCGCCAGCAGCGCAGGACAGAACTATGGCTACACCTTC
TRBV12-3/TRBV12-4	TRBD2	TRBJ2-2	16	NA	CASRKGLAAYTGELFF	TGTGCCAGCAGGAAAGGACTAGCGGCTTACACCGGGGAGCTGTTTTTT
TRBV28	NA	TRBJ2-5	15	NA	CASSLLTSWGETQYF	TGTGCCAGCAGTCTACTCACTAGCTGGGGGGAGACCCAGTACTTC
TRBV10-3	NA	TRBJ1-1	16	few	CASRGGDPGPKTGAFF	TGTGCCTCTAGAGGGGGGGACCCGGGACCCAAAACGGGAGCTTTCTTT
TRBV4-1	NA	TRBJ2-7	14	many	CASSQTTGSHEQYF	TGCGCCAGCAGCCAAACAACAGGGTCCCACGAGCAGTACTTC
TRBV7-9	NA	TRBJ2-1	15	NA	CASSPSSGKGNEQFF	TGTGCCAGCAGCCCCTCGTCAGGAAAAGGGAATGAGCAGTTCTTC
TRBV12-3/TRBV12-4	NA	TRBJ1-5	14	many	CASSGGGSNQPQHF	TGTGCCAGCAGCGGAGGGGGGAGCAATCAGCCCCAGCATTTT
TRBV9	NA	TRBJ2-7	13	few	CASSVYGQGEQYF	TGTGCCAGCAGCGTTTACGGGCAGGGCGAGCAGTACTTC
TRBV5-1	TRBD1	TRBJ1-1	16	NA	CASSLRPGQGDTEAFF	TGCGCCAGCAGCTTGAGACCCGGACAGGGGGACACTGAAGCTTTCTTT
TRBV4-1	NA	TRBJ1-5	16	many	CASSQDGPEAGQPQHF	TGCGCCAGCAGCCAAGACGGCCCGGAAGCGGGTCAGCCCCAGCATTTT
TRBV5-1	TRBD1	TRBJ2-1	18	NA	CASSSEPRTGWVYNEQFF	TGCGCCAGCAGCTCAGAACCCCGGACAGGGTGGGTCTACAATGAGCAGTTCTTC
TRBV28	TRBD1	TRBJ1-6	16	NA	CASSPIRTGGASPLHF	TGTGCCAGCAGTCCCATCAGGACAGGGGGCGCTTCACCCCTCCACTTT
TRBV6-2/TRBV6-3	NA	TRBJ2-6	15	few	CASTPDPGGANVLTF	TGTGCCAGCACCCCAGACCCGGGGGGGGCCAACGTCCTGACTTTC
TRBV25-1	NA	TRBJ2-1	18	NA	CASSESQTRTSSYNEQFF	TGTGCCAGCAGTGAATCCCAAACACGGACGAGCTCCTACAATGAGCAGTTCTTC
TRBV12-3/TRBV12-4	TRBD2	TRBJ2-7	15	few	CASSPTGLASIEQYF	TGTGCCAGCAGTCCCACGGGACTAGCGTCGATCGAGCAGTACTTC
TRBV6-5	NA	TRBJ2-5	15	NA	CASSWRGLTQETQYF	TGTGCCAGCAGTTGGCGAGGACTTACCCAAGAGACCCAGTACTTC
TRBV27	TRBD2	TRBJ2-7	15	NA	CASTLRSGRSYEQYF	TGTGCCAGCACCTTGAGGAGCGGGAGATCCTACGAGCAGTACTTC
TRBV24-1	TRBD2	TRBJ2-1	19	NA	CATSDLGGEGTSGSNEQFF	TGTGCCACCAGTGATTTGGGCGGTGAAGGGACTAGCGGGAGTAATGAGCAGTTCTTC
TRBV4-1	NA	TRBJ2-3	20	few	CASSQEGSRGLRSSTDTQYF	TGCGCCAGCAGCCAAGAAGGGAGCAGAGGACTACGATCTAGCACAGATACGCAGTATTTT
TRBV21-1	NA	TRBJ2-7	15	few	CASSNPGQGSGEQYF	TGTGCCAGCAGCAACCCGGGACAGGGGTCCGGAGAGCAGTACTTC
TRBV2	NA	TRBJ1-6	13	few	CASSDEANPPLHF	TGTGCCAGCAGTGATGAGGCCAATCCACCCCTCCACTTT
TRBV6-5	NA	TRBJ2-7	11	many	CASSYSSEQYF	TGTGCCAGCAGTTACTCAAGCGAGCAGTACTTC
TRBV3-1	NA	TRBJ2-5	14	NA	CASSQRTNQETQYF	TGTGCCAGCAGCCAACGGACTAACCAAGAGACCCAGTACTTC
TRBV7-6	NA	TRBJ1-1	14	many	CASSLTGPPTEAFF	TGTGCCAGCAGCTTAACAGGGCCCCCCACTGAAGCTTTCTTT
TRBV4-1	TRBD1	TRBJ2-1	16	many	CASSQPPRGQVNEQFF	TGCGCCAGCAGCCAACCCCCGCGCGGACAGGTGAATGAGCAGTTCTTC